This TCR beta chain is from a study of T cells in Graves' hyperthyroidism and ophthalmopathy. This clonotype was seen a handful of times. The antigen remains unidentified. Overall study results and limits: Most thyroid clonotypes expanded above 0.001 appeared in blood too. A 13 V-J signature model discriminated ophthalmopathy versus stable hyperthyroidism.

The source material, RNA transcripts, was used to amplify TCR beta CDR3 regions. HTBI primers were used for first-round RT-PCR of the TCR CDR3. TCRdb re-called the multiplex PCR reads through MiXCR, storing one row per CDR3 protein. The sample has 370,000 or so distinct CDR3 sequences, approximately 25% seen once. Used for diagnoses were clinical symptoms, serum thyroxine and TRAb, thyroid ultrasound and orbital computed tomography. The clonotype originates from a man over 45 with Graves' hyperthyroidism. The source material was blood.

CDR3 nucleotide sequence: TGCAGTGCTAGGGGAGCAGACCTGCAGCCCCAGCATTTT. This translates into CSARGADLQPQHF. The V gene is TRBV20-1, the J gene TRBJ1-5; D gene uncertain. The germline gives CDR1 DFQATT, CDR2 SNEGSKA (reference sequence). The CDR3 is 13 residues long. Trimming removed 3 bases from V and 7 bases from J, with 13 bases in between.